This is a list of T cell receptor beta chains from one sample in a study of blood T cell repertoires in COVID-19. The protocol was immunoSEQ multiplex PCR, while the TCRdb copy is restricted to in-frame clones and leaves out a portion. Among about 240,000 clones listed, around 80% were seen once. Sequencing was performed on peripheral blood. The source of these receptors is a human donor in a cohort sampled during active COVID-19. Both conserved end residues are part of each CDR3. The D gene is left open where the match is weak. Part of the rows lack a size; the others show once, few, many or a class for expanded clones.

j_call,d_call,clone_size,v_call,cdr3_aa,cdr3_nt
TRBJ2-2,TRBD1,-,TRBV19,CASLDRDVGELFF,TGTGCCAGCCTGGACAGGGACGTCGGGGAGCTGTTTTTT
TRBJ2-7,TRBD1,-,TRBV5-5,CASRIGGQGHYEQYF,TGTGCCAGCAGAATTGGCGGACAGGGACACTACGAGCAGTACTTC
TRBJ1-5,TRBD1,-,TRBV3-1/TRBV3-2,CASSQDRGNQPQHF,TGTGCCAGCAGTCAGGACAGGGGCAATCAGCCCCAGCATTTT
TRBJ2-7,-,-,TRBV18,CASSPDEGAYEQYF,TGTGCCAGCTCACCAGATGAGGGGGCCTACGAGCAGTACTTC
TRBJ2-2,-,-,TRBV28,CASNGGNTGELFF,TGTGCCAGCAACGGCGGGAACACCGGGGAGCTGTTTTTT
TRBJ2-5,TRBD1,-,TRBV28,CASSLWRRDRGQETQYF,TGTGCCAGCAGTTTATGGCGCCGGGACAGGGGCCAAGAGACCCAGTACTTC
TRBJ2-1,TRBD2,-,TRBV27,CASSSPGLAKGQFF,TGTGCCAGCAGTTCACCGGGACTAGCGAAGGGGCAGTTCTTC
TRBJ2-7,TRBD1,medium-sized,TRBV5-4,CASNNAGGYEQYF,TGTGCCAGCAACAATGCAGGGGGCTACGAGCAGTACTTC
TRBJ2-7,TRBD1,-,TRBV28,CASSLTGVQYF,TGTGCCAGCAGTTTAACAGGGGTGCAGTACTTC
TRBJ1-2,-,-,TRBV15,CATSRESGILSGGYTF,TGTGCCACCAGCAGAGAATCCGGGATACTCAGTGGGGGCTACACCTTC
TRBJ2-6,TRBD2,-,TRBV7-2,CASSFGLAGDPRVLTF,TGTGCCAGCAGCTTCGGACTAGCGGGAGATCCCCGGGTCCTGACTTTC
TRBJ1-5,TRBD1,few,TRBV19,CATGGTGGHQPQHF,TGTGCCACTGGTGGGACAGGGGGCCATCAGCCCCAGCATTTT
TRBJ1-1,TRBD1,few,TRBV28,CASSLLTGANTEAFF,TGTGCCAGCAGTTTATTAACAGGGGCGAACACTGAAGCTTTCTTT
TRBJ2-2,-,-,TRBV27,CASTPTGSTGELFF,TGTGCCAGCACCCCTACGGGTAGCACCGGGGAGCTGTTTTTT
TRBJ2-2,TRBD1,-,TRBV24-1,CATSDPRGPDTGELFF,TGTGCCACCAGTGACCCCAGGGGGCCAGACACCGGGGAGCTGTTTTTT
TRBJ2-1,TRBD2,-,TRBV7-9,CASSLWRGDYNEQFF,TGTGCCAGCAGCTTATGGCGGGGGGACTACAATGAGCAGTTCTTC
TRBJ1-5,TRBD1,-,TRBV6-5,CASITGVDQPQHF,TGTGCCAGTATTACAGGGGTGGATCAGCCCCAGCATTTT
TRBJ1-2,-,once,TRBV4-1,CASSHGQGQGGYTF,TGCGCCAGCAGCCATGGGCAGGGGCAGGGTGGCTACACCTTC
TRBJ2-4,-,-,TRBV5-4,CASSSQGRGNIQYF,TGTGCCAGCAGCTCCCAGGGGAGGGGAAACATTCAGTACTTC
TRBJ2-7,TRBD1,-,TRBV7-2,CASSSSRDRVEQYF,TGTGCCAGCAGCTCGTCCCGGGACAGGGTCGAGCAGTACTTC
TRBJ1-5,-,-,TRBV6-5,CASSYTRNQPQHF,TGTGCCAGCAGTTACACTCGAAATCAGCCCCAGCATTTT
TRBJ2-1,-,-,TRBV24-1,CATSNSLVNEQFF,TGTGCCACCAGTAACAGTTTAGTGAATGAGCAGTTCTTC
TRBJ1-6,-,once,TRBV7-3,CASSLNAGDNSPLHF,TGTGCCAGCAGCTTAAATGCAGGGGATAATTCACCCCTCCACTTT
TRBJ2-1,-,-,TRBV7-5,CARSSIPFGTLHYNEQFF,TGTGCCAGAAGCTCCATTCCTTTCGGGACACTTCACTACAATGAGCAGTTCTTC
TRBJ2-1,TRBD2,-,TRBV12-5,CASGLRVAGQAISEQFF,TGTGCTAGTGGTTTGAGGGTAGCGGGTCAAGCAATAAGTGAGCAGTTCTTC
TRBJ1-2,-,-,TRBV9,CASSLLQGYYTF,TGTGCCAGCAGCCTTTTACAGGGCTACTACACCTTC
TRBJ1-2,-,-,TRBV25-1,CASSEYRGYTF,TGTGCCAGCAGTGAATACAGAGGCTACACCTTC
TRBJ1-5,-,-,TRBV3-1/TRBV3-2,CASSQGPNQPQHF,TGTGCCAGCAGCCAAGGGCCGAATCAGCCCCAGCATTTT
TRBJ2-7,TRBD2,-,TRBV5-1,CASSLGLDAWEQYF,TGCGCCAGCAGCCTGGGACTAGACGCTTGGGAGCAGTACTTC
TRBJ1-4,-,-,TRBV7-9,CASSPELWMSTNEKLFF,TGTGCCAGCAGCCCGGAGTTATGGATGTCAACTAATGAAAAACTGTTTTTT
TRBJ2-1,-,-,TRBV5-1,CASSSSTAVGDEQFF,TGCGCCAGCAGCTCCTCTACGGCGGTCGGGGATGAGCAGTTCTTC
TRBJ2-2,TRBD1,-,TRBV19,CASFDRGNTGELFF,TGTGCCAGCTTCGACAGGGGAAACACCGGGGAGCTGTTTTTT
TRBJ2-4,-,-,TRBV19,CATTGARRNIQYF,TGTGCCACCACGGGAGCCCGACGAAACATTCAGTACTTC
TRBJ2-1,TRBD2,-,TRBV19,CASSIDRLAFNEQFF,TGTGCCAGTAGTATAGATCGACTAGCGTTCAATGAGCAGTTCTTC
TRBJ2-7,TRBD1,-,TRBV3-1/TRBV3-2,CASSQVGAHRGLHEQYF,TGTGCCAGCAGCCAAGTAGGTGCCCACAGGGGGCTACACGAGCAGTACTTC
TRBJ2-5,-,-,TRBV21-1,CAGLFRDRGRETQYF,TGTGCCGGGTTATTCCGGGACAGGGGGCGAGAGACCCAGTACTTC
TRBJ2-1,-,-,TRBV2,CASSVREQFF,TGTGCCAGCAGTGTGCGGGAGCAGTTCTTC
TRBJ2-1,TRBD2,-,TRBV27,CASSRKTGGLAVNEQFF,TGTGCCAGCAGCCGAAAAACGGGGGGACTAGCGGTGAATGAGCAGTTCTTC
TRBJ2-2,-,-,TRBV10-2,CASRPRTGFSGELFF,TGCGCCAGCAGGCCGAGAACAGGGTTCTCGGGGGAGCTGTTTTTT
TRBJ1-5,-,-,TRBV2,CASSLSNQPQHF,TGTGCCAGCAGCCTCAGCAATCAGCCCCAGCATTTT
TRBJ1-1,TRBD1,-,TRBV5-4,CATQPGTGSTEAFF,TGTGCCACCCAACCCGGGACAGGGAGCACTGAAGCTTTCTTT
TRBJ2-1,-,-,TRBV30,CAWNLQGGEQFF,TGTGCCTGGAACTTACAGGGTGGTGAGCAGTTCTTC
TRBJ1-2,-,-,TRBV5-6,CASSENLLDRDYGYTF,TGTGCCAGCAGCGAGAACCTACTGGACAGAGACTATGGCTACACCTTC
TRBJ2-6,-,-,TRBV12-3/TRBV12-4,CASSFTGANVLTF,TGTGCCAGCAGTTTCACTGGGGCCAACGTCCTGACTTTC
TRBJ1-3,-,-,TRBV3-1/TRBV3-2,CASSQASSGTIYF,TGTGCCAGCAGCCAAGCTTCTAGCGGAACCATATATTTT
TRBJ1-2,-,-,TRBV4-2,CASSQTGREGYGYTF,TGTGCCAGCAGCCAGACCGGCCGGGAGGGCTATGGCTACACCTTC
TRBJ2-7,TRBD1,-,TRBV14,CASSRGTGGREQYF,TGTGCCAGCAGCCGCGGGACAGGGGGCAGGGAGCAGTACTTC
TRBJ1-2,-,-,TRBV24-1,CATSDGPRGGYTF,TGTGCCACCAGTGATGGACCCAGGGGTGGCTACACCTTC
TRBJ2-3,-,once,TRBV3-1/TRBV3-2,CASSQESYTQYF,TGTGCCAGCAGCCAAGAATCCTATACGCAGTATTTT
TRBJ1-2,-,-,TRBV7-9,CASSLDRPSNYGYTF,TGTGCCAGCAGCTTAGACAGGCCATCTAACTATGGCTACACCTTC
TRBJ1-6,-,-,TRBV12-3/TRBV12-4,CASSSGDNSPLHF,TGTGCCAGCAGTTCGGGGGATAATTCACCCCTCCACTTT
TRBJ1-1,-,-,TRBV6-5,CASRRGVNTEAFF,TGTGCCAGCAGACGAGGAGTGAACACTGAAGCTTTCTTT
TRBJ2-1,-,-,TRBV11-2,CASSLDNHNEQFF,TGTGCCAGCAGCTTGGACAACCACAATGAGCAGTTCTTC
TRBJ1-4,-,-,TRBV5-6,CASSLTAGEKLFF,TGTGCCAGCAGCCTGACGGCGGGTGAAAAACTGTTTTTT
TRBJ1-5,-,-,TRBV6-5,CASRTGQLNQPQHF,TGTGCCAGCAGGACTGGACAGCTCAATCAGCCCCAGCATTTT
TRBJ2-3,-,-,TRBV5-1,CASSLDSPPTDTQYF,TGCGCCAGCAGCTTGGACTCGCCACCGACAGATACGCAGTATTTT